The rows below give T cell receptor beta chains drawn from one sample of a study of T cells in Graves' hyperthyroidism and ophthalmopathy. A single record per CDR3 protein comes from TCRdb applying MiXCR to the multiplex PCR reads. Of approximately 530,000 distinct CDR3 sequences listed, around 20% are singletons. The material sequenced was blood. These TCRs come from a man aged 40-55 years with Graves' ophthalmopathy. Both conserved end residues are part of each CDR3. Fields, in order: clone size, V gene, D gene, J gene, CDR3 protein, CDR3 DNA. The D gene is left open where the match is weak. Size is omitted from some rows. Given values are once, few, many or a class for expanded clones.

few	TRBV5-1	NA	TRBJ2-3	CASSWDIAGTRDTQYF	TGCGCCAGCAGCTGGGATATTGCCGGGACCCGGGATACGCAGTATTTT
NA	TRBV9	NA	TRBJ2-4	CASSTPGAQNIQYF	TGTGCCAGCAGCACCCCAGGGGCCCAAAACATTCAGTACTTC
NA	TRBV20-1	TRBD1	TRBJ1-5	CSAEGQGGRQPQHF	TGCAGTGCTGAGGGACAGGGCGGTCGTCAGCCCCAGCATTTT
few	TRBV5-1	NA	TRBJ2-2	CASSSGTYSTGELFF	TGCGCCAGCAGCTCAGGGACTTATTCCACCGGGGAGCTGTTTTTT
many	TRBV2	TRBD2	TRBJ2-3	CASTPSGGPWTDTQYF	TGTGCCAGCACTCCCTCGGGGGGGCCGTGGACAGATACGCAGTATTTT
many	TRBV12-3/TRBV12-4	NA	TRBJ2-3	CASRAPLSGDTQYF	TGTGCCAGCAGAGCCCCCCTAAGCGGGGATACGCAGTATTTT
NA	TRBV2	NA	TRBJ2-3	CAISGFTDTQYF	TGTGCCATCTCAGGGTTCACAGATACGCAGTATTTT
NA	TRBV7-9	TRBD1	TRBJ2-1	CAIPADRHNEQFF	TGTGCCATTCCTGCGGACAGGCACAATGAGCAGTTCTTC
NA	TRBV6-2/TRBV6-3	TRBD1	TRBJ2-5	CASGTRQGAREQYF	TGTGCCAGCGGAACCCGACAGGGGGCAAGAGAGCAGTACTTC
many	TRBV20-1	NA	TRBJ2-2	CSARSGLRTATGELFF	TGCAGTGCTAGGTCAGGGCTGCGGACGGCGACCGGGGAGCTGTTTTTT
many	TRBV30	TRBD1	TRBJ2-1	CAWSVRDSYNEQFF	TGTGCCTGGAGTGTCCGGGACAGTTACAATGAGCAGTTCTTC
few	TRBV15	NA	TRBJ1-2	CATSMRGFGYGYTF	TGTGCCACCAGCATGAGGGGGTTCGGCTATGGCTACACCTTC
NA	TRBV19	NA	TRBJ1-1	CASSYSTGYTEAFF	TGTGCCAGTAGTTACTCCACAGGGTACACTGAAGCTTTCTTT
NA	TRBV7-6	TRBD2	TRBJ2-6	CASSSRLAGEISGANVLTF	TGTGCCAGCAGCTCACGACTAGCGGGCGAAATCAGTGGGGCCAACGTCCTGACTTTC
many	TRBV27	NA	TRBJ1-1	CASSLPGRNTEAFF	TGTGCCAGCAGCTTACCCGGGAGGAACACTGAAGCTTTCTTT
many	TRBV9	NA	TRBJ1-1	CASSVEAVNTEAFF	TGTGCCAGCAGCGTAGAGGCGGTGAACACTGAAGCTTTCTTT
NA	TRBV19	NA	TRBJ2-7	CASSISPVSEQYF	TGTGCCAGTAGTATATCCCCAGTCTCCGAGCAGTACTTC
NA	TRBV6-1	NA	TRBJ2-7	CASSIQRDYEQYF	TGTGCCAGCAGTATACAACGGGACTACGAGCAGTACTTC
many	TRBV20-1	NA	TRBJ1-2	CSAPHQSYYGYTF	TGCAGTGCACCACATCAAAGTTACTATGGCTACACCTTC
NA	TRBV12-3/TRBV12-4	NA	TRBJ2-1	CASTFFHNEQFF	TGTGCCAGCACCTTCTTTCACAATGAGCAGTTCTTC
NA	TRBV5-1	TRBD2	TRBJ2-5	CASSLVGGSPEETQYF	TGCGCCAGCAGCTTGGTCGGCGGGAGCCCGGAAGAGACCCAGTACTTC
NA	TRBV4-1	TRBD2	TRBJ2-7	CASSPRGLAGNEQYF	TGCGCCAGCAGCCCCCGGGGGTTAGCGGGAAACGAGCAGTACTTC
few	TRBV5-1	NA	TRBJ2-5	CVSSESHRETQYF	TGCGTCAGCTCCGAAAGTCATCGAGAGACCCAGTACTTC
NA	TRBV6-1	NA	TRBJ2-1	CASSPVGGVSGEQFF	TGTGCCAGCAGTCCCGTAGGCGGGGTCTCCGGTGAGCAGTTCTTC
NA	TRBV28	NA	TRBJ2-3	CASSSPLTQYF	TGTGCCAGCAGTTCCCCTTTGACGCAGTATTTT
few	TRBV5-1	NA	TRBJ1-3	CASSLDGRLGNTIYF	TGCGCCAGCAGCTTGGATGGAAGACTTGGAAACACCATATATTTT
few	TRBV11-2	TRBD2	TRBJ2-7	CASSTGLYVRSDFTYEQYF	TGTGCCAGCAGCACGGGACTATACGTCCGGAGTGACTTTACCTACGAGCAGTACTTC
few	TRBV25-1	TRBD1	TRBJ2-1	CASSAGGLTAYNEQFF	TGTGCCAGCAGTGCAGGGGGTTTGACGGCTTACAATGAGCAGTTCTTC
NA	TRBV6-2/TRBV6-3	NA	TRBJ2-4	CASSYSPLDSSTFVTKNIQYF	TGTGCCAGCAGTTACTCTCCCTTGGACAGTTCGACGTTCGTGACCAAAAACATTCAGTACTTC
many	TRBV12-3/TRBV12-4	TRBD1	TRBJ1-5	CASSLLQGEQPQHF	TGTGCCAGCAGTTTACTTCAGGGGGAACAGCCCCAGCATTTT
NA	TRBV28	TRBD2	TRBJ2-7	CASRYTSGSLHEQYF	TGTGCCAGCCGATATACTAGCGGGAGTCTCCACGAGCAGTACTTC
few	TRBV3-1	NA	TRBJ2-7	CASSQSGGRFPSYEQYF	TGTGCCAGCAGCCAATCGGGCGGGCGTTTTCCCTCCTACGAGCAGTACTTC
NA	TRBV6-9	TRBD2	TRBJ2-7	CACSHLGTSGSYEQYF	TGTGCCTGCAGTCATTTAGGGACTAGCGGCTCCTACGAGCAGTACTTC
few	TRBV4-1	TRBD2	TRBJ2-3	CASSQVSGTQYF	TGCGCCAGCAGCCAAGTTAGCGGGACGCAGTATTTT
NA	TRBV4-2	TRBD2	TRBJ2-1	CASSPPGLVQNEQFF	TGTGCCAGCAGCCCTCCGGGACTAGTTCAGAATGAGCAGTTCTTC
many	TRBV12-5	NA	TRBJ2-2	CASGYISGLMNTGELFF	TGTGCTAGTGGTTATATCTCAGGACTGATGAACACCGGGGAGCTGTTTTTT
many	TRBV5-1	NA	TRBJ1-1	CASSLWEVGNTEAFF	TGCGCCAGCAGCTTGTGGGAGGTAGGGAACACTGAAGCTTTCTTT
many	TRBV20-1	NA	TRBJ2-1	CSARDGYYNEQFF	TGCAGTGCTAGAGATGGATATTACAATGAGCAGTTCTTC
many	TRBV10-3	NA	TRBJ1-5	CAISEGSHSNQPQHF	TGTGCCATCAGTGAGGGAAGTCATAGCAATCAGCCCCAGCATTTT
few	TRBV29-1	NA	TRBJ2-1	CSVPQGRSYNEQFF	TGCAGCGTCCCCCAGGGCCGCTCCTACAATGAGCAGTTCTTC
few	TRBV4-2	NA	TRBJ2-5	CASSQRDQETQYF	TGTGCCAGCAGCCAAAGGGACCAAGAGACCCAGTACTTC
many	TRBV28	TRBD2	TRBJ2-7	CASSSPRVSGYEQYF	TGTGCCAGCAGTTCGCCGCGGGTTAGCGGGTACGAGCAGTACTTC
few	TRBV28	NA	TRBJ2-5	CASSPMDSRETQYF	TGTGCCAGCAGTCCCATGGACAGCCGAGAGACCCAGTACTTC
NA	TRBV12-3/TRBV12-4	NA	TRBJ2-2	CASSFGLKNTGELFF	TGTGCCAGCAGTTTCGGCCTAAAGAACACCGGGGAGCTGTTTTTT
few	TRBV29-1	NA	TRBJ1-1	CSVVGRLNTEAFF	TGCAGCGTTGTCGGACGGCTGAACACTGAAGCTTTCTTT
many	TRBV3-1	NA	TRBJ1-5	CASSPTSTVWSNQPQHF	TGTGCCAGCAGCCCGACGTCGACAGTCTGGAGCAATCAGCCCCAGCATTTT
NA	TRBV19	NA	TRBJ2-1	CASSKPRAYNEQFF	TGTGCCAGTAGTAAACCACGAGCCTACAATGAGCAGTTCTTC
few	TRBV3-1	TRBD1	TRBJ2-7	CASSPSAPTGYHEQYF	TGTGCCAGCAGCCCGTCCGCCCCGACAGGGTACCACGAGCAGTACTTC
NA	TRBV20-1	TRBD1	TRBJ2-4	CSATGKGARVAKNIQYF	TGCAGTGCTACCGGGAAGGGGGCGCGGGTAGCCAAAAACATTCAGTACTTC
NA	TRBV10-3	TRBD2	TRBJ2-3	CAISEAGGDTQYF	TGTGCCATCAGTGAAGCGGGAGGTGATACGCAGTATTTT
NA	TRBV6-1	NA	TRBJ2-4	CASTRGTGNIQYF	TGTGCCAGCACCCGTGGAACAGGGAACATTCAGTACTTC
NA	TRBV7-8	NA	TRBJ2-1	CASSLVGADQFF	TGTGCCAGCAGCTTAGTGGGCGCCGATCAGTTCTTC
NA	TRBV27	NA	TRBJ2-5	CASSAQEEETQYF	TGTGCCAGCAGTGCACAGGAGGAAGAGACCCAGTACTTC
NA	TRBV19	NA	TRBJ2-1	CASSIPRGVQFF	TGTGCCAGTAGTATCCCCAGGGGGGTGCAGTTCTTC
NA	TRBV19	TRBD2	TRBJ2-5	CASSMVASGGETQYF	TGTGCCAGTAGTATGGTCGCTAGCGGTGGAGAGACCCAGTACTTC
few	TRBV5-6	NA	TRBJ2-1	CASSFRRQEQFF	TGTGCCAGCAGCTTTAGGCGGCAGGAGCAGTTCTTC
many	TRBV27	TRBD2	TRBJ2-5	CATNPGTSKQETQYF	TGTGCCACCAACCCTGGGACTAGCAAGCAAGAGACCCAGTACTTC
NA	TRBV19	NA	TRBJ2-1	CASSPHQVSNEQFF	TGTGCCAGTAGTCCCCATCAGGTTAGCAATGAGCAGTTCTTC
NA	TRBV20-1	NA	TRBJ2-3	CSAIGPGRTDTQYF	TGCAGTGCTATAGGGCCCGGACGCACAGATACGCAGTATTTT